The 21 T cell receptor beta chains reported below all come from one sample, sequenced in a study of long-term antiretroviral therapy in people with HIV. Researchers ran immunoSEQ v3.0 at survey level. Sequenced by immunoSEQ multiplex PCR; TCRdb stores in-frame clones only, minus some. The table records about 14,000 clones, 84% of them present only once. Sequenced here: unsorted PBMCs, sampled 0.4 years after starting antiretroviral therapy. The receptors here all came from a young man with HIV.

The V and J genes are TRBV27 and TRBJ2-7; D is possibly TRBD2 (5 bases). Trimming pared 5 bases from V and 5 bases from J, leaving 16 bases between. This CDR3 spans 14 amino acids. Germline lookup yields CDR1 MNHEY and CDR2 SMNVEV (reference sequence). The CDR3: CASSEGLQRDEQYF. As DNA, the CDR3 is TGTGCCAGCAGTGAGGGCCTCCAGCGCGACGAGCAGTACTTC.

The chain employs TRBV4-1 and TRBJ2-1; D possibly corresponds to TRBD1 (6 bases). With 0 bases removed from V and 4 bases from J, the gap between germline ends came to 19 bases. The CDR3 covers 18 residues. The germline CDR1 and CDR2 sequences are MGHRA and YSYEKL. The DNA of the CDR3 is TGCGCCAGCAGCCAAGATGGGGAACAGGGATTCCCTTACAATGAGCAGTTCTTC. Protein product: CASSQDGEQGFPYNEQFF.

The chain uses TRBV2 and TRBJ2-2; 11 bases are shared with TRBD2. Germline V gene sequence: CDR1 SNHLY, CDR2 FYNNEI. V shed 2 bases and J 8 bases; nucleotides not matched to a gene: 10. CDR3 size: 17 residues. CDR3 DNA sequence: TGTGCCAGCAGTGAATTCTTTGGGACTAGCGGAAGAGGGGAGCTGTTTTTT. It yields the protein CASSEFFGTSGRGELFF.

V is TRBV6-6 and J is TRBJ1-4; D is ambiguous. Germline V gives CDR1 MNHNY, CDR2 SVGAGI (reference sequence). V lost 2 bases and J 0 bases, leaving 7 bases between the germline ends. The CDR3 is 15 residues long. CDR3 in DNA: TGTGCCAGCAGTTACGACCCCGCAACTAATGAAAAACTGTTTTTT. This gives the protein CASSYDPATNEKLFF.

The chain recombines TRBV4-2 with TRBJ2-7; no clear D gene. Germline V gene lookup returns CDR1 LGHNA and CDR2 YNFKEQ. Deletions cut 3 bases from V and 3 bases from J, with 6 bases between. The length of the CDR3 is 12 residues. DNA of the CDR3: TGTGCCAGCAGCCATAGTATCTACGAGCAGTACTTC. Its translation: CASSHSIYEQYF.

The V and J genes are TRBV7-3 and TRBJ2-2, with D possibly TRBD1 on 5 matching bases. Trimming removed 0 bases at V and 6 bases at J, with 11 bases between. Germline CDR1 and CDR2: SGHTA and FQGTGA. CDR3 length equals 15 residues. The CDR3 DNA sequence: TGTGCCAGCAGCTTAACTTCAGGGTACCCCGGGGAGCTGTTTTTT. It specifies CASSLTSGYPGELFF.

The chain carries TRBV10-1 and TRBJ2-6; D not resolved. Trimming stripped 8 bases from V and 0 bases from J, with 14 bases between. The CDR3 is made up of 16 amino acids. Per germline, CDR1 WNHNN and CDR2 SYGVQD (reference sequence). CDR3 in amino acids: CASPQVGYSGANVLTF. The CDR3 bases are TGCGCCAGCCCCCAAGTCGGGTACTCTGGGGCCAACGTCCTGACTTTC.

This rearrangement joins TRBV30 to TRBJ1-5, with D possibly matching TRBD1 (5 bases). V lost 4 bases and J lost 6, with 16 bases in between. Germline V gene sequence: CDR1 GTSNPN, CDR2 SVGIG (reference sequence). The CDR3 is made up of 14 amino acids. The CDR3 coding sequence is TGTGCCTGGAATCGGGGGATCACGGGTCAGCCCCAGCATTTT. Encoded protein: CAWNRGITGQPQHF.

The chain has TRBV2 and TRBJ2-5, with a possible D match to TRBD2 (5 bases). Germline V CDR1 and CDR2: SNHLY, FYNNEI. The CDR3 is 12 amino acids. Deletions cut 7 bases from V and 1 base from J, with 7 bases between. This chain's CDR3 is CASTGSQETQYF. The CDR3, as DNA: TGTGCCAGCACGGGAAGCCAAGAGACCCAGTACTTC.

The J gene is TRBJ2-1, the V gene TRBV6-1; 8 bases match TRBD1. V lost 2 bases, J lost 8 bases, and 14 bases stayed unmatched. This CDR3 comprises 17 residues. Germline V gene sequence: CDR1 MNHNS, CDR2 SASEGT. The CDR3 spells CASSERFRDRREDEQFF. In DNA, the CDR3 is TGTGCCAGCAGTGAACGTTTCCGGGACAGGCGAGAAGATGAGCAGTTCTTC.

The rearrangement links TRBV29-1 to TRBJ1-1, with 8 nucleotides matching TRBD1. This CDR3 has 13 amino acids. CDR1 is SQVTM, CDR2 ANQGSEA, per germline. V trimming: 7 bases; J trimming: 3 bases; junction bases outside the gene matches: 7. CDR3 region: CSGGQAAYTEAFF. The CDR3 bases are TGCAGCGGGGGACAGGCAGCGTACACTGAAGCTTTCTTT.

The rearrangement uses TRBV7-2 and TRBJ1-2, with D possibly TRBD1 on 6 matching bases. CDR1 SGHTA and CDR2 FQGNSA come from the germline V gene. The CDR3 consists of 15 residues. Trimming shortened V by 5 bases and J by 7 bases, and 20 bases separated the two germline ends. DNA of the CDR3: TGTGCCAGCAGCCCTACCCCGAATTCAGGGGCTGGCTACACCTTC. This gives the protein CASSPTPNSGAGYTF.

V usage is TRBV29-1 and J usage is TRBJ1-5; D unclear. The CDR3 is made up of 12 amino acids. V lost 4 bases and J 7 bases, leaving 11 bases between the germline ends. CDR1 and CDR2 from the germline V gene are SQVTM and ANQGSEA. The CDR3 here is CSVGTSRQPQHF. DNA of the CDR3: TGCAGCGTTGGGACTTCTCGCCAGCCCCAGCATTTT.

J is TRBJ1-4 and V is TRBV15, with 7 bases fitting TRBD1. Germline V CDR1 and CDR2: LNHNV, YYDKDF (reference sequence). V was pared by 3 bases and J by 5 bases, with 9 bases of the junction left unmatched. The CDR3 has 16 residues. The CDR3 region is CATSRSKGAQNEKLFF. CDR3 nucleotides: TGTGCCACCAGCAGGAGCAAGGGGGCCCAAAATGAAAAACTGTTTTTT.

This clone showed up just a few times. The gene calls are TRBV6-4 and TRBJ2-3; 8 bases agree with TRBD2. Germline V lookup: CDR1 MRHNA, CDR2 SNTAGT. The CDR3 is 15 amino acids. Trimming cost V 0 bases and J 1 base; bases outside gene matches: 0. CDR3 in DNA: TGTGCCAGCAGTGACTCGCGGGAGGGCACAGATACGCAGTATTTT. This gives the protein CASSDSREGTDTQYF.

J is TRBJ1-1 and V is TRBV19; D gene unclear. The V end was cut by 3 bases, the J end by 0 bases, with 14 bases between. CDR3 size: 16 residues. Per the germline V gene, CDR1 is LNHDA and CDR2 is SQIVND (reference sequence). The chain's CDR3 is CASSIGRREMNTEAFF. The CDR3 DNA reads TGTGCCAGTAGTATTGGTAGGAGGGAAATGAACACTGAAGCTTTCTTT. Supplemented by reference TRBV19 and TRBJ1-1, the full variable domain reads DGGITQSPKYLFRKEGQNVTLSCEQNLNHDAMYWYRQDPGQGLRLIYYSQIVNDFQKGDIAEGYSVSREKKESFPLTVTSAQKNPTAFYLCASSIGRREMNTEAFFGQGTRLTVV.

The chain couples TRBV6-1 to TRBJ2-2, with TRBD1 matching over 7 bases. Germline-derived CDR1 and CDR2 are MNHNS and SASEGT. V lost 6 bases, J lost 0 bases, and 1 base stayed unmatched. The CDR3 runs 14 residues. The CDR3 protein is CASSGTANTGELFF. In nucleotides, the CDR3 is TGTGCCAGCAGCGGGACAGCGAACACCGGGGAGCTGTTTTTT.

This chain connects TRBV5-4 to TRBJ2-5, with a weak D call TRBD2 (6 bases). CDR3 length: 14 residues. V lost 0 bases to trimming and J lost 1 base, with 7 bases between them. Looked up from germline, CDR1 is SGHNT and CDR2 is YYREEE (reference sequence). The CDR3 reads CASSLDSGQETQYF. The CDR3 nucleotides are TGTGCCAGCAGCTTGGATAGCGGCCAAGAGACCCAGTACTTC.

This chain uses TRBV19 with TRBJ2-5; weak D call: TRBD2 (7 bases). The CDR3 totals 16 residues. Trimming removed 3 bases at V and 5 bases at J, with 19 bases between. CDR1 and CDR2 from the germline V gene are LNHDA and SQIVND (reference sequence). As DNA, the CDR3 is TGTGCCAGTAGTATTAGAGAGACAGGACTAGGGGAGACCCAGTACTTC. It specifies CASSIRETGLGETQYF.

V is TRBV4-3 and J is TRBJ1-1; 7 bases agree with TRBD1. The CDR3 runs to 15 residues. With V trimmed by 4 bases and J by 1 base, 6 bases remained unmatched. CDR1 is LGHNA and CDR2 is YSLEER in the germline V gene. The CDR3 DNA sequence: TGCGCCAGCAGCCGAGGGACAGCCCGGAACACTGAAGCTTTCTTT. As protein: CASSRGTARNTEAFF.

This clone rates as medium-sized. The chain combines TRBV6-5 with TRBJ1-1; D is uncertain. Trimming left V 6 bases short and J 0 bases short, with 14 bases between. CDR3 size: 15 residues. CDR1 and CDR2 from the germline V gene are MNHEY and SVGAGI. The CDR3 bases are TGTGCCAGCAGCCGCCGCGGCCAGATGAACACTGAAGCTTTCTTT. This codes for CASSRRGQMNTEAFF.